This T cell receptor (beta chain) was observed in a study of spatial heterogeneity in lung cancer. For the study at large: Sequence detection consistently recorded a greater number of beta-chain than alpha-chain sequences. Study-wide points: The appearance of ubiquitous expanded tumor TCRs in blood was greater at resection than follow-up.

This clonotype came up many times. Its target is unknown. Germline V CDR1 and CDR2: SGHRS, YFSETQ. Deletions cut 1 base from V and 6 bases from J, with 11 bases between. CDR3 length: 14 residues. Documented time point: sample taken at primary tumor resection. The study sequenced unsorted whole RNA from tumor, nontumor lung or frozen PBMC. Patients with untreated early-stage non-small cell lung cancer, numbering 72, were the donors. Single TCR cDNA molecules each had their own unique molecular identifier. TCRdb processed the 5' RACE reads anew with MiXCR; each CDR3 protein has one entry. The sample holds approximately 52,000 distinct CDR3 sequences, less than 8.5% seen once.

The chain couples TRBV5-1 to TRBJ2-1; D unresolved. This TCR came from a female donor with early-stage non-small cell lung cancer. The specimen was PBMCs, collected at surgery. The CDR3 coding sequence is TGCGCCAGCAGCTTGCAGTCGTTGGGCAATGAGCAGTTCTTC. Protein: CASSLQSLGNEQFF.